Given below is one T cell receptor beta chain in context. What it recognizes is unknown. The entry originates in a study of cytomegalovirus exposure and HLA in healthy donors. About the study: About 85 million unique TCR sequences came from HLA-typed donors in an early release.

The germline gives CDR1 MDHEN, CDR2 SYDVKM. V was clipped by 8 bases and J by 6 bases; unmatched bases: 15. This CDR3 has 16 amino acids. Overall study results and limits: Judged likely to be a sequencing artifact was a cluster of highly shared sequence variants.

There were likely unrecorded immune exposures, though donors were nominally healthy when sampled. With 60 Vbeta and 13 Jbeta primers, the PCR was carried out. Source study methods: There were around 80 million unique TCR beta chains by a later count, and 8.5 million to 14 million of them were shared. TCRdb's copy holds only in-frame clones and misses some; the assay was immunoSEQ multiplex PCR. Clone size and the V and J calls come from that table; the DNA yielded D and trimming. The table lists 150,000 to 200,000 clones, about 80% of them singletons, with under 2.5% in the top ten. The chain has TRBV28 and TRBJ2-3; TRBD2 matches 9 bases. The clonotype originates from a woman aged 30 to 39 in good health and CMV-seronegative. The sequenced sample consisted of PBMCs. DNA for the CDR3: TGTGCCAGCCTACCCCCCGGTAGCGGGAGAAAGGATACGCAGTATTTT. Translating gives CASLPPGSGRKDTQYF.